The 3 T cell receptor beta chains below all came from one sample that was sequenced in a study of response to subunit inactivated influenza vaccine. TCRdb called the RT-PCR reads again in MiXCR, with one record for every CDR3 protein. Found here are 650,000 to 850,000 distinct CDR3 sequences, around 14% of them singletons; the top ten hold 5.5% to 7%. This specimen consisted of PBMCs from blood, obtained roughly 15 days before vaccination. Source of these receptors: a middle-aged man who received an inactivated influenza vaccine.

The chain combines TRBV5-5 with TRBJ2-3; 7 bases map to TRBD2. The CDR3 loop spans 18 amino acids. Germline values: CDR1 SGHKS, CDR2 YYEKEE (reference sequence). J was trimmed by 4 bases and V by 6 bases; bases with no gene match: 20. The CDR3 coding sequence is TGTGCCAGCACCCGATCAGGGACTATCATCATGGGGCCAGATACGCAGTATTTT. It codes for CASTRSGTIIMGPDTQYF.

The chain recombines TRBV20-1 with TRBJ2-1; 8 nucleotides line up with TRBD2. Trimming removed 0 bases from V and 15 bases from J; junction bases left unmatched: 10. The CDR3 totals 13 residues. Looked up from germline, CDR1 is DFQATT and CDR2 is SNEGSKA (reference sequence). CDR3 residues: CSARETGRALMFF. CDR3 in DNA: TGCAGTGCTAGAGAGACCGGGAGGGCCTTGATGTTCTTC.

In its sample, this clonotype was seen a few times. J is TRBJ2-1 and V is TRBV12-3 or TRBV12-4; the D gene is possibly TRBD2 (5 bases). This CDR3 is 12 amino acids long. V was cut by 6 bases and J by 6 bases, with 9 bases left in between. CDR3 region: CASRLGRNEQFF. The DNA for the CDR3 is TGTGCCAGCAGACTAGGCCGCAATGAGCAGTTCTTC.